This T cell receptor (beta chain) is from a study of blood T cell repertoires in COVID-19. Study overall: The United States, Italy and Spain supplied acute and convalescent COVID-19 samples. PBMCs, B-cell-depleted T cells, or T cells were the source of the cDNA or gDNA that made up the material.

CDR3 size: 16 residues. Authors' processing steps: Amplification from reference gene primers served as the basis for estimated nucleated cell counts. The table came from immunoSEQ multiplex PCR; TCRdb's copy has only in-frame clones and leaves some out. V and J calls and clone size come straight from that table; D and trimming were deduced from the DNA. The sample carries about 180,000 clones, around 85% recorded once. The sequence came from a human donor with active or convalescent COVID-19. The donor label of this sample is uncertain. V usage is TRBV21-1 and J usage is TRBJ2-3; the DNA was not used to check the table's D call, TRBD2. TRBV21-1 is an annotated pseudogene. The sequenced material came from peripheral blood. The CDR3 region has the DNA TGTGCCAGCAGCAAAAAACTAGTACCTTCCACAGATACGCAGTATTTT. Its translation: CASSKKLVPSTDTQYF.